The 7 T cell receptor beta chains given below trace back to one sample, sequenced in a study of blood T cell repertoires in COVID-19. Generated by immunoSEQ multiplex PCR, the TCRdb table keeps only in-frame clones and is missing some. In the table there are fewer than 100,000 clones, roughly nine tenths of which are singletons. What was sequenced was peripheral blood. The receptor source for this set is a man older than 75 in a cohort sampled during active COVID-19.

V gene TRBV27 combines with J gene TRBJ1-2, with 11 bases lining up with TRBD1. J gave up 4 bases and V 1 base, and 2 bases lay outside the gene matches. This CDR3 is built from 15 residues. Germline V gene sequence: CDR1 MNHEY, CDR2 SMNVEV (reference sequence). CDR3 residues: CASSLWGTGGYGYTF. The DNA of the CDR3 is TGTGCCAGCAGTTTATGGGGGACAGGGGGCTATGGCTACACCTTC.

This clone was observed a single time. The chain recombines TRBV7-8 with TRBJ2-6; TRBD1 might be the D (5 bases). The germline gives CDR1 SGHVS, CDR2 FQNEAQ. CDR3 length: 17 residues. The V gene lost 3 bases and the J gene lost 0 bases, with 12 bases spanning the gap. The CDR3 reads CASSFTGSSSGANVLTF. Written as DNA, the CDR3 is TGTGCCAGCAGCTTTACAGGATCCTCCTCTGGGGCCAACGTCCTGACTTTC.

The chain recombines TRBV6-5 with TRBJ2-7, with TRBD1 identical over 8 bases. The trim removed 5 bases at V and 3 bases at J, leaving 6 bases unmatched. CDR3 size: 14 residues. Germline V gene data show CDR1 as MNHEY and CDR2 as SVGAGI. The CDR3 sequence is CASSPPDRVYEQYF. The CDR3 DNA sequence: TGTGCCAGCAGTCCACCGGACAGGGTCTACGAGCAGTACTTC.

V gene TRBV11-1 combines with J gene TRBJ2-1; D unresolved. V was shortened by 3 bases and J by 6 bases, with 9 bases between the two germline ends. This CDR3 has 13 amino acids. Germline assignment: CDR1 SGHAT and CDR2 FQDESV (reference sequence). This CDR3 reads CASSFPNSNEQFF. The CDR3 DNA reads as TGTGCCAGCAGCTTCCCTAACTCCAATGAGCAGTTCTTC.

The rearrangement links TRBV7-2 to TRBJ2-2; possibly TRBD1 for D (7 bases). Germline CDR1 and CDR2: SGHTA and FQGNSA. The CDR3 runs 18 residues. Trimming stripped 4 bases from V and 5 bases from J, with 23 bases between. Here the CDR3 DNA reads TGTGCCAGCAGCTCCCGGAGGGGAAGACAGGGAGGAACCGGGGAGCTGTTTTTT. Its protein is CASSSRRGRQGGTGELFF.

The chain joins TRBV7-2 to TRBJ2-2, with D possibly TRBD1 on 6 matching bases. The V end lost 1 base, the J end lost 5 bases, and 11 bases lay between the germline ends. Germline lookup yields CDR1 SGHTA and CDR2 FQGNSA. This CDR3 comprises 15 residues. The CDR3 coding sequence is TGTGCCAGCAGCTTAGATGGGACAATAACCGGGGAGCTGTTTTTT. Amino acids: CASSLDGTITGELFF.

This clone was counted only a few times. The V and J genes are TRBV5-8 and TRBJ2-2, with 8 bases identical to TRBD1. The CDR3 sequence is 16 residues long. The V segment lost 2 bases and the J segment 2 bases; nucleotides outside the gene matches: 5. From germline, CDR1 is SGHTS and CDR2 YDEGEE. CDR3 in DNA: TGTGCCAGCAGCTTAGGACAGGGAAGTAACACCGGGGAGCTGTTTTTT. This encodes CASSLGQGSNTGELFF.